This TCR beta chain was identified in a study of blood T cell repertoires in COVID-19. CDR3 length equals 15 residues. Germline V gives CDR1 SEHNR, CDR2 FQNEAQ (reference sequence). The V end was cut by 1 base, the J end by 2 bases, with 10 bases between. The protocol was immunoSEQ multiplex PCR, while the TCRdb copy is restricted to in-frame clones and leaves out a portion. The repertoire holds about 380,000 clones, with 90% as singletons. The J gene is TRBJ2-3, the V gene TRBV7-9; the D gene is possibly TRBD1 (5 bases). Sequencing used peripheral blood. The clonotype was recovered from a man between 18 and 29 years old with active or convalescent COVID-19. The CDR3 here is CASSLVGRATDTQYF. CDR3 in DNA: TGTGCCAGCAGCTTAGTGGGCAGGGCCACAGATACGCAGTATTTT.